The 9 T cell receptor beta chains reported below all come from one sample, sequenced in a study of T cell changes during pregnancy in multiple sclerosis. Using immunoSEQ multiplex PCR, the repertoire was profiled, and TCRdb retains in-frame clones only, with some absent. The sample consists of 100,000 or so clones, about 91% of them appearing once. The specimen was peripheral blood, collected in the second trimester of pregnancy. The origin of the receptors is a female donor with multiple sclerosis, enrolled in a pregnancy study.

CDR3 in amino acids: CASSLGSRSIIYTF. DNA for the CDR3: TGTGCCAGCAGTTTAGGGTCGAGGTCGATTATCTACACCTTC. The chain links TRBV28 to TRBJ1-2; D call uncertain. V lost 2 bases, J lost 10 bases, and 17 bases lay in between. Germline V gene sequence: CDR1 MDHEN, CDR2 SYDVKM. The CDR3 sequence is 14 residues long.

This clone has just one count. The V gene is TRBV6-4, the J gene TRBJ2-1; 10 nucleotides agree with TRBD2. The V segment lost 4 bases and the J segment 4 bases; nucleotides outside the gene matches: 1. Germline V CDR1 and CDR2: MRHNA, SNTAGT. The CDR3 spans 14 residues. This CDR3 is CASSVLAGYNEQFF. Here the CDR3 DNA reads TGTGCCAGCAGTGTACTAGCGGGGTACAATGAGCAGTTCTTC.

Remarks on this clone: A junction end diverges from the germline sequence, so it may reflect a read error. The rearrangement uses TRBV7-7 and TRBJ2-1, with TRBD2 as a possible D gene (6 bases). This CDR3 region has 16 residues. Germline CDR1 reads SSHAT; CDR2 reads FNYEAQ (reference sequence). The CDR3 bases are TGTGCTAGCAGCTTAGCGCCGGGACTTAGCCCCGGTGAGCAGTTCTTC. This sequence encodes CASSLAPGLSPGEQFF. Full variable domain (rest looked up from reference TRBV7-7 and TRBJ2-1): GAGVSQSPRYKVTKRGQDVTLRCDPISSHATLYWYQQALGQGPEFLTYFNYEAQPDKSGLPSDRFSAERPEGSISTLTIQRTEQRDSAMYRCASSLAPGLSPGEQFFGPGTRLTVL.

The chain is built from TRBV5-8 and TRBJ1-4; D possibly corresponds to TRBD1 (5 bases). Germline lookup yields CDR1 SGHTS and CDR2 YDEGEE. Trimming stripped 4 bases from V and 9 bases from J, with 10 bases between. CDR3 length: 12 residues. The CDR3 sequence: CASSIYRKKLFF. CDR3 DNA sequence: TGTGCCAGCAGCATATACAGGAAAAAACTGTTTTTT.

This chain uses TRBV19 with TRBJ1-1; TRBD1 agrees at 12 bases. V dropped 5 bases and J dropped 4; count of bases not matched to a gene: 8. The CDR3 is made up of 16 amino acids. The germline V gene has CDR1 LNHDA and CDR2 SQIVND (reference sequence). The CDR3 DNA is TGTGCCAGTAGTCGGGGACAGGGGGCTTCTCCCACTGAAGCTTTCTTT. This translates into CASSRGQGASPTEAFF.

As concerns this clone: The germline gene is not matched at one end of the junction; a read error may be the cause. The rearrangement joins TRBV7-7 to TRBJ2-5, with 11 bases matching TRBD2. Looked up from germline, CDR1 is SSHAT and CDR2 is FNYEAQ (reference sequence). The CDR3 consists of 16 residues. The CDR3 is CASSPTSGIPGETQYF. CDR3 DNA: TGTGCTAGCAGCCCGACTAGCGGGATCCCCGGGGAGACCCAGTACTTC.

This rearrangement joins TRBV10-3 to TRBJ1-3; 10 bases are a match to TRBD1. Germline assignment: CDR1 ENHRY and CDR2 SYGVKD. CDR3 length: 15 amino acids. V lost 2 bases to trimming and J lost 2 bases; unmatched junction nucleotides: 0. The DNA of the CDR3 is TGTGCCATCAGTGAGGGACAGGGGGCTGGAAACACCATATATTTT. Amino acids: CAISEGQGAGNTIYF.

The V call is TRBV10-3, the J call TRBJ2-3, with TRBD2 identical over 11 bases. The V and J ends lost 4 bases and 4 bases, in that order; junction bases with no gene match: 13. This CDR3 region has 18 residues. In germline, CDR1 is ENHRY, CDR2 SYGVKD. CDR3 nucleotides: TGTGCCATCAGTGGCAATAGCGGGAGGGCTGAAAGCGCAGATACGCAGTATTTT. Encoded protein: CAISGNSGRAESADTQYF.

The chain is built from TRBV5-1 and TRBJ2-7, with 7 positions matching TRBD1. The CDR3 sequence is 13 residues long. The germline CDR1 and CDR2 sequences are SGHRS and YFSETQ. The junction had 3 bases not matched to a gene; V was cut back by 4 bases and J by 2 bases. The CDR3 is CASSRDSTYEQYF. CDR3 coding DNA: TGCGCCAGCAGCCGGGACAGTACCTACGAGCAGTACTTC.